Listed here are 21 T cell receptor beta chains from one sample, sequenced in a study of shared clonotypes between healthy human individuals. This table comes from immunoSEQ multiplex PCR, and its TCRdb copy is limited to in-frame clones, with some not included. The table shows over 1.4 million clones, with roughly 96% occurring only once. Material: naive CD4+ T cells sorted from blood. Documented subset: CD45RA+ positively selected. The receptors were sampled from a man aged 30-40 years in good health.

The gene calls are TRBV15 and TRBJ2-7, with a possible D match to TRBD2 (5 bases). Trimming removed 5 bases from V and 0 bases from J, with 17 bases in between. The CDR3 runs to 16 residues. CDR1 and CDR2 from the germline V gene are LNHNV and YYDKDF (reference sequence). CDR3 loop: CATSPQRGGSSYEQYF. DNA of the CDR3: TGTGCCACCAGCCCCCAACGAGGAGGTTCCTCCTACGAGCAGTACTTC.

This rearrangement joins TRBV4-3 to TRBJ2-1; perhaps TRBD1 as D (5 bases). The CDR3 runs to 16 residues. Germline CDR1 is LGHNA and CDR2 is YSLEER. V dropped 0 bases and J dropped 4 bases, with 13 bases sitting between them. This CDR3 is CASSQEQVASYNEQFF. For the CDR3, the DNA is TGCGCCAGCAGCCAAGAACAGGTAGCCTCTTACAATGAGCAGTTCTTC.

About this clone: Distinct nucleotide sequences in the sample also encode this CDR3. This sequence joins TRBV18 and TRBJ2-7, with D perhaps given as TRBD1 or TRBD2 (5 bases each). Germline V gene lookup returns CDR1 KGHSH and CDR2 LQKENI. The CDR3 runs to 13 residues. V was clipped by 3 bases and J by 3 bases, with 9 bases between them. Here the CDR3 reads CASSPGRSYEQYF. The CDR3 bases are TGTGCCAGCTCACCGGGACGCAGCTACGAGCAGTACTTC. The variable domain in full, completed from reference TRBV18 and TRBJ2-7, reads NAGVMQNPRHLVRRRGQEARLRCSPMKGHSHVYWYRQLPEEGLKFMVYLQKENIIDESGMPKERFSAEFPKEGPSILRIQQVVRGDSAAYFCASSPGRSYEQYFGPGTRLTVT.

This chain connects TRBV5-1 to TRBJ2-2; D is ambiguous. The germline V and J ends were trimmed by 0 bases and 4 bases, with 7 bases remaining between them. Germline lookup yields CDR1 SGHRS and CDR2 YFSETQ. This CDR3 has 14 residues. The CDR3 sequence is CASSLAKSTGELFF. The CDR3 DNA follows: TGCGCCAGCAGCTTGGCGAAGAGCACCGGGGAGCTGTTTTTT.

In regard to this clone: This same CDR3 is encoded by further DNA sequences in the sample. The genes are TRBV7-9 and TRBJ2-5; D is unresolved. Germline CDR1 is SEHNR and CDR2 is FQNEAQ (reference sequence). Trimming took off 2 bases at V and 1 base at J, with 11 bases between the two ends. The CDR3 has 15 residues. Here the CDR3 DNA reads TGTGCCAGCAGCTTAATTTTGGCCAGCCAAGAGACCCAGTACTTC. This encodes CASSLILASQETQYF.

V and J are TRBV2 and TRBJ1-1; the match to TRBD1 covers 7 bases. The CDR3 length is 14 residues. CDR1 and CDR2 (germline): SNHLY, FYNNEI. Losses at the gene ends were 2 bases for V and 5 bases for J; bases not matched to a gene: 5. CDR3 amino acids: CASSEQGQRTEAFF. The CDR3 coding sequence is TGTGCCAGCAGTGAACAGGGACAGAGGACTGAAGCTTTCTTT.

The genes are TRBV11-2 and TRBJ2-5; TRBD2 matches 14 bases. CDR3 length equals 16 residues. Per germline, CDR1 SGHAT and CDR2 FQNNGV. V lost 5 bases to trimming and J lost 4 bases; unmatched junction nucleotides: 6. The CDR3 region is CASSHGTSGGGETQYF. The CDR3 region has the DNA TGTGCCAGCAGCCATGGGACTAGCGGGGGAGGAGAGACCCAGTACTTC.

The CDR3 coding sequence is TGCGCCAGCAGCCAAGTGGCTAGCCATGAGCAGTTCTTC. Protein: CASSQVASHEQFF. The gene calls are TRBV4-3 and TRBJ2-1; possibly TRBD2 for D (5 bases). Germline values: CDR1 LGHNA, CDR2 YSLEER. The CDR3 loop spans 13 amino acids. Trimming took off 1 base at V and 8 bases at J, with 9 bases between the two ends.

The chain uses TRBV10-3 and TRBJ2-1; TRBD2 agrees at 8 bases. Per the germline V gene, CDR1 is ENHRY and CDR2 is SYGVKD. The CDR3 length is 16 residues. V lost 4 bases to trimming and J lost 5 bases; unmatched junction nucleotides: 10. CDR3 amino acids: CAISGSNSGANNEQFF. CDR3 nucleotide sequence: TGTGCCATCAGTGGGTCGAATAGCGGGGCAAACAATGAGCAGTTCTTC.

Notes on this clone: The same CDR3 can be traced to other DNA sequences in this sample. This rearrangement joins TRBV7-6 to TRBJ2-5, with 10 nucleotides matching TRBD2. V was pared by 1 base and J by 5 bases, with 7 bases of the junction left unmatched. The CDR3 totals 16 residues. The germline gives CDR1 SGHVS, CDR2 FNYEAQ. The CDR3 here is CASSLGSGRARETQYF. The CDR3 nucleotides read TGTGCCAGCAGCTTAGGAAGCGGGAGGGCCAGGGAGACCCAGTACTTC.

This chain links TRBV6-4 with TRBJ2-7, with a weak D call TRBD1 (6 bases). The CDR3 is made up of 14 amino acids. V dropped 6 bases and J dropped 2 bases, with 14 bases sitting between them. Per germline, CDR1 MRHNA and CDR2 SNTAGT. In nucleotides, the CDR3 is TGTGCCAGCAGGGCCGACAGGACAGCCTACGAGCAGTACTTC. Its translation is CASRADRTAYEQYF.

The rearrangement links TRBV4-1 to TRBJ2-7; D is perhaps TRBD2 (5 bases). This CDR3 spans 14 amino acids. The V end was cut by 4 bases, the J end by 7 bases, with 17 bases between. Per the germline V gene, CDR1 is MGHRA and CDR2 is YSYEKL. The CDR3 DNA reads TGCGCCAGCAGCCCCGAGGGTCTTTTCGAGGAGCAGTACTTC. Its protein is CASSPEGLFEEQYF.

The CDR3 DNA follows: TGTGCCAGCCGTGGTGGATCCCCTAGCACAGATACGCAGTATTTT. Its protein product is CASRGGSPSTDTQYF. This chain joins TRBV5-4 and TRBJ2-3; D is undetermined. The germline V and J ends were trimmed by 7 bases and 0 bases, with 15 bases remaining between them. The CDR3 runs 15 residues. Germline assignment: CDR1 SGHNT and CDR2 YYREEE (reference sequence).

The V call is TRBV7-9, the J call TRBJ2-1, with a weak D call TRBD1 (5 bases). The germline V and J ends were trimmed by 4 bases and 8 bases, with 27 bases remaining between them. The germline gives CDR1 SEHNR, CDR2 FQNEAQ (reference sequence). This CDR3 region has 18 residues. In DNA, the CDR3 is TGTGCCAGCAGCTCAGGTTATCACGCTATGGGATGGGGCGATGAGCAGTTCTTC. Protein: CASSSGYHAMGWGDEQFF.

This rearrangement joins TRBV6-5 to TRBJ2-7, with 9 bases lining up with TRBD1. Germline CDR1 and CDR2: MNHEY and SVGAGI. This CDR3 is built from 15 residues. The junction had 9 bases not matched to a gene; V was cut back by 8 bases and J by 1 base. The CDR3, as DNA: TGTGCCAGCCAGGAGAGCGGGACAGGGTCCTACGAGCAGTACTTC. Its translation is CASQESGTGSYEQYF.

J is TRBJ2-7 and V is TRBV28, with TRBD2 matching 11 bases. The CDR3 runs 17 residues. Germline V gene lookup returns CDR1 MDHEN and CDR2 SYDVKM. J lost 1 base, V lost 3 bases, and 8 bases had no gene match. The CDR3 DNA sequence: TGTGCCAGCAGTTTCTCCCAGGGACTAGCGGTATCCTACGAGCAGTACTTC. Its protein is CASSFSQGLAVSYEQYF. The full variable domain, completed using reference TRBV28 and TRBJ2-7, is DVKVTQSSRYLVKRTGEKVFLECVQDMDHENMFWYRQDPGLGLRLIYFSYDVKMKEKGDIPEGYSVSREKKERFSLILESASTNQTSMYLCASSFSQGLAVSYEQYFGPGTRLTVT.

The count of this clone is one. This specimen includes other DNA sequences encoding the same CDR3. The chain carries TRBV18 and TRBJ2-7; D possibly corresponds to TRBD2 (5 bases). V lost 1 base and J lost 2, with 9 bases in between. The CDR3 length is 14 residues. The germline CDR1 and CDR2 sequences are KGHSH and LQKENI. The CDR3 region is CASSPRGGAYEQYF. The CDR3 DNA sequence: TGTGCCAGCTCACCACGCGGAGGTGCCTACGAGCAGTACTTC. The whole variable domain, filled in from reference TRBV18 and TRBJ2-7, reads NAGVMQNPRHLVRRRGQEARLRCSPMKGHSHVYWYRQLPEEGLKFMVYLQKENIIDESGMPKERFSAEFPKEGPSILRIQQVVRGDSAAYFCASSPRGGAYEQYFGPGTRLTVT.

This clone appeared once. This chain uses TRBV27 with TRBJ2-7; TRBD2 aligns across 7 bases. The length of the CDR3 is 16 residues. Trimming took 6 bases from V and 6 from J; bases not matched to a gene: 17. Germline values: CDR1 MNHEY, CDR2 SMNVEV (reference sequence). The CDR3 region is CASSPIPSGRIREQYF. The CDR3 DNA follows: TGTGCCAGCAGCCCTATTCCTAGCGGAAGGATCCGCGAGCAGTACTTC.

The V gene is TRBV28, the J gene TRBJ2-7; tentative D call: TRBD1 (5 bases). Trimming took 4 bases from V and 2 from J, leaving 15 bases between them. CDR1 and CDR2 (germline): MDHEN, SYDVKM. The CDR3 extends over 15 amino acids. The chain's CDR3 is CASSSDSGWAYEQYF. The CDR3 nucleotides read TGTGCCAGCAGTTCAGACAGTGGATGGGCCTACGAGCAGTACTTC. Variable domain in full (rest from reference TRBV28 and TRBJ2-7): DVKVTQSSRYLVKRTGEKVFLECVQDMDHENMFWYRQDPGLGLRLIYFSYDVKMKEKGDIPEGYSVSREKKERFSLILESASTNQTSMYLCASSSDSGWAYEQYFGPGTRLTVT.

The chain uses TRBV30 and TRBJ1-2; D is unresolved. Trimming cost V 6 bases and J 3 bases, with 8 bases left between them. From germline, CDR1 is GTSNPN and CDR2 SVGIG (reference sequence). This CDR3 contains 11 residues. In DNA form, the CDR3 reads TGTGCCTGCAAAACTTACTATGGCTACACCTTC. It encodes CACKTYYGYTF.

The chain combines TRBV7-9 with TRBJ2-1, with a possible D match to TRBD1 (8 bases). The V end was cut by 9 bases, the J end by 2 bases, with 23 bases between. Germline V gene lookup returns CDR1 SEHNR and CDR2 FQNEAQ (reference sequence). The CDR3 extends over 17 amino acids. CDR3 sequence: CASIDRGPGGTYNEQFF. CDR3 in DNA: TGTGCCAGTATTGACAGGGGTCCGGGAGGAACCTACAATGAGCAGTTCTTC.